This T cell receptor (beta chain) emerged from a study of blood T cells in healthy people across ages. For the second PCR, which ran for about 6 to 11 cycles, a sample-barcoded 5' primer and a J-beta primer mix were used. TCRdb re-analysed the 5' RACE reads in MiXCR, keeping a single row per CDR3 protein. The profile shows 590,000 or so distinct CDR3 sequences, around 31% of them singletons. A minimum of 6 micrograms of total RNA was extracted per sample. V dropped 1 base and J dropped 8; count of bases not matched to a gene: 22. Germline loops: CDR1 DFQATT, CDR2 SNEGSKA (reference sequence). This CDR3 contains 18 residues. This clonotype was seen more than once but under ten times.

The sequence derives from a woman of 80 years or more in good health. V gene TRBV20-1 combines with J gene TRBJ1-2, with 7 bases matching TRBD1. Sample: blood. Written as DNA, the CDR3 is TGCAGTGCTAGAGCGGCATCAGAATGGGGACAGCTCTCTTGGGGCTACACCTTC. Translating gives CSARAASEWGQLSWGYTF.